This T cell receptor beta chain was identified in a study of cytomegalovirus exposure and HLA in healthy donors. General study results and limits: Sequencing likely produced, as an artifact, a cluster of highly shared sequence variants.

With 5 bases clipped from V and 8 bases from J, the junction kept 6 bases outside the gene matches. The germline CDR1 and CDR2 sequences are MNHEY and SVGAGI. This CDR3 comprises 13 residues. This clone was found a few times. The antigen remains undetermined. Use of 60 Vbeta and 13 Jbeta primers characterized the PCR. The assay was immunoSEQ multiplex PCR, and TCRdb's table has in-frame clones only and misses some. The data show around 110,000 clones, roughly 82% seen once. The chain has TRBV6-5 and TRBJ2-1, with 7 bases fitting TRBD1. The sequenced sample was PBMCs. The sequence came from a man between 45 and 60 years old in good health and CMV-seronegative. This chain's CDR3 is CASSTRGGHEQFF. In DNA form, the CDR3 reads TGTGCCAGCAGTACGCGAGGGGGCCATGAGCAGTTCTTC.